This T cell receptor (beta chain) was recovered during a study of T-cell memory formation after mild COVID-19. Study in general: The two donors had largely donor-specific TCR clusters.

General observations from the study: For contracting clones, CD4+ ones sat mainly in CM and EM, CD8+ in EMRA. Day 15 to 85 contracting clones showed balanced CD4/CD8; later expanders leaned CD4+.

The CDR3 totals 13 residues. V was clipped by 7 bases and J by 5 bases, with 15 bases between them. The germline CDR1 and CDR2 sequences are SQVTM and ANQGSEA. One entry per CDR3 protein, called by TCRdb with MiXCR from the 5' RACE reads. Among about 190,000 distinct CDR3 sequences listed, 10% to 13% were seen once. Notes on this clonotype: Its antigen remains unknown.

The sequenced material came from PBMCs or a T cell subset sorted from them (not recorded which). The clonotype originates from a man younger than 35 who had mild COVID-19 (a few samples of this study predate the infection). Cell type and time point are not known. V and J are TRBV29-1 and TRBJ1-5, with D hard to call. This CDR3 is CSGGMGQDQPQHF. CDR3 in DNA: TGCAGCGGCGGAATGGGTCAGGATCAGCCCCAGCATTTT.